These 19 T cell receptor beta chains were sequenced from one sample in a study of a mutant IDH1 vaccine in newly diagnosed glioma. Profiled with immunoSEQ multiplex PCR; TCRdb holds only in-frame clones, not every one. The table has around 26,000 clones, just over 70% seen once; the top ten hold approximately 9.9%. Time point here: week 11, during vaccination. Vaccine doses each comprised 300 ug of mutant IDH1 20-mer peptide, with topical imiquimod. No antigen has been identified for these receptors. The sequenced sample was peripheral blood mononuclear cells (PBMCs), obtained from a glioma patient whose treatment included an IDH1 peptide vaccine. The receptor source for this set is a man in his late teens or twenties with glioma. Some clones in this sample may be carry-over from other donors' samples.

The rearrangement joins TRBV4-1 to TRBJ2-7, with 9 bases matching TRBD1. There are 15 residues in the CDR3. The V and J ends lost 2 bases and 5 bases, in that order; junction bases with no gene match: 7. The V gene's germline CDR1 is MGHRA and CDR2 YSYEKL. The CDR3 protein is CASSQRPGTGNEQYF. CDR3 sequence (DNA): TGCGCCAGCAGCCAACGTCCCGGGACAGGGAACGAGCAGTACTTC.

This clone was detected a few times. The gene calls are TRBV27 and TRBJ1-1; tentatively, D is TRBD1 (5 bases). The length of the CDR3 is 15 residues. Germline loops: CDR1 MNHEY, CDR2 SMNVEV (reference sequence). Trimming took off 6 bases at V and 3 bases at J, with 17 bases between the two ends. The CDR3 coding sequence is TGTGCCAGCAGCATTAGGACCCGGGGCGACACTGAAGCTTTCTTT. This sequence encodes CASSIRTRGDTEAFF.

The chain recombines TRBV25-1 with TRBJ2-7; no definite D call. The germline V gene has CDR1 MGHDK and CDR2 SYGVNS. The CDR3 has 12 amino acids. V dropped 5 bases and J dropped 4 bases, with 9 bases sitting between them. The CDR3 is CASSIREYEQYF. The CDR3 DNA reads TGTGCCAGCAGTATTAGGGAATACGAGCAGTACTTC.

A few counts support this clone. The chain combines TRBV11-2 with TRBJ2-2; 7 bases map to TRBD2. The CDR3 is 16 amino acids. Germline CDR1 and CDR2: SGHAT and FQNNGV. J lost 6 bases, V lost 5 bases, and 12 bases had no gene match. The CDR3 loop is CASSRRGTNDAGELFF. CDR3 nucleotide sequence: TGTGCCAGCAGCCGGCGAGGGACTAATGATGCCGGGGAGCTGTTTTTT.

CDR3 sequence: CASSFAYGQIYGYTF. The CDR3 bases are TGTGCCAGCAGTTTTGCCTACGGACAGATATATGGCTACACCTTC. This chain uses TRBV27 with TRBJ1-2, with a tentative D call TRBD1 (6 bases). Trimming took 3 bases from V and 5 from J, leaving 16 bases between them. CDR3 length: 15 amino acids. In germline, CDR1 is MNHEY, CDR2 SMNVEV (reference sequence).

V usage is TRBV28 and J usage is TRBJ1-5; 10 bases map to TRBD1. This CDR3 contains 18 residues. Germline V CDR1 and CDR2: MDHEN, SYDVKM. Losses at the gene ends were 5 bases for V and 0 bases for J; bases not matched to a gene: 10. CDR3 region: CASSGYDGTGDSNQPQHF. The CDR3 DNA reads TGTGCCAGCAGTGGCTACGACGGGACAGGGGATAGCAATCAGCCCCAGCATTTT. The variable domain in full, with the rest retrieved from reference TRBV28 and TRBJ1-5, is DVKVTQSSRYLVKRTGEKVFLECVQDMDHENMFWYRQDPGLGLRLIYFSYDVKMKEKGDIPEGYSVSREKKERFSLILESASTNQTSMYLCASSGYDGTGDSNQPQHFGDGTRLSIL.

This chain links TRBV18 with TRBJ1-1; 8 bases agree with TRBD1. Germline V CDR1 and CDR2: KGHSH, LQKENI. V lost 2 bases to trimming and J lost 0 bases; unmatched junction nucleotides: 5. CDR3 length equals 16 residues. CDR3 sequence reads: CASSPNAGGLNTEAFF. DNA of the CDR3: TGTGCCAGCTCACCAAACGCAGGGGGCTTGAACACTGAAGCTTTCTTT.

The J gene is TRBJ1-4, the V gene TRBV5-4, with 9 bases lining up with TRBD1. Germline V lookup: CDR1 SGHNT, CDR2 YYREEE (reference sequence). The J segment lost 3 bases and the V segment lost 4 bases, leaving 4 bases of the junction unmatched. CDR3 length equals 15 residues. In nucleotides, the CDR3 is TGTGCCAGCAGCCTACAGGGGGCGCCTAATGAAAAACTGTTTTTT. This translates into CASSLQGAPNEKLFF.

The CDR3 region is CASSQDSPGGIGTGELFF. DNA for the CDR3: TGCGCCAGCAGCCAAGATTCACCTGGCGGGATCGGCACCGGGGAGCTGTTTTTT. J is TRBJ2-2 and V is TRBV4-1; D might be TRBD2 (6 bases). The CDR3 extends over 18 amino acids. CDR1 MGHRA and CDR2 YSYEKL come from the germline V gene. V was trimmed by 0 bases and J by 4 bases, leaving 18 bases between them.

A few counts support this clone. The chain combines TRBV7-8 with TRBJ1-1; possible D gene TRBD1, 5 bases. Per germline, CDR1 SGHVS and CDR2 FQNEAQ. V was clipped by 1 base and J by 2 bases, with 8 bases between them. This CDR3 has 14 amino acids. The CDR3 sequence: CASSLVDRNTEAFF. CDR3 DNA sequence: TGTGCCAGCAGCTTAGTTGACAGAAACACTGAAGCTTTCTTT.

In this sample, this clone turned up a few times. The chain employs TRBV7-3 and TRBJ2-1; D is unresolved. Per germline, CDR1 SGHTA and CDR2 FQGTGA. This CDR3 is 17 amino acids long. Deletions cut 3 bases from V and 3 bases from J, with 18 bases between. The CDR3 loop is CASSFLLVRSYYNEQFF. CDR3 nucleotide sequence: TGTGCCAGCAGCTTCTTATTAGTCAGGTCCTACTACAATGAGCAGTTCTTC.

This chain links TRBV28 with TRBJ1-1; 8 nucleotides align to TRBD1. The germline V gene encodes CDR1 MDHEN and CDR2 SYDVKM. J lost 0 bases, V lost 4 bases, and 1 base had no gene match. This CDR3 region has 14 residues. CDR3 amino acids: CASSSRGLNTEAFF. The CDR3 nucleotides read TGTGCCAGCAGTTCCAGGGGGCTGAACACTGAAGCTTTCTTT.

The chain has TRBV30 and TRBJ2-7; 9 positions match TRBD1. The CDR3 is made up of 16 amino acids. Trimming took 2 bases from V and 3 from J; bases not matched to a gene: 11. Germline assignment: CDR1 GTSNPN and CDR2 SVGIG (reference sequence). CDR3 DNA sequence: TGTGCCTGGAGTACCTACCGACAGGGGGGCTACTACGAGCAGTACTTC. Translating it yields CAWSTYRQGGYYEQYF.

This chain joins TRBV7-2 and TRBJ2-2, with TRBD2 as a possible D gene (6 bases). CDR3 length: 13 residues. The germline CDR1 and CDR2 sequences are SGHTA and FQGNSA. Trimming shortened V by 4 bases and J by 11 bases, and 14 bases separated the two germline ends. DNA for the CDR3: TGTGCCAGCAGCTCCCGGGACGGGGGAGAGCTGTTTTTT. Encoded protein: CASSSRDGGELFF. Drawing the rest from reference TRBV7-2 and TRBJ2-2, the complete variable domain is GAGVSQSPSNKVTEKGKDVELRCDPISGHTALYWYRQSLGQGLEFLIYFQGNSAPDKSGLPSDRFSAERTGGSVSTLTIQRTQQEDSAVYLCASSSRDGGELFFGEGSRLTVL.

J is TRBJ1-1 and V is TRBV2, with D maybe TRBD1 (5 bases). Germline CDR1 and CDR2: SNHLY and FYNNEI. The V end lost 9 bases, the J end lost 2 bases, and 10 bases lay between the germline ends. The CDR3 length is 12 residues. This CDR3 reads CARGGGNTEAFF. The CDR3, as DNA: TGTGCCAGGGGCGGGGGAAACACTGAAGCTTTCTTT.

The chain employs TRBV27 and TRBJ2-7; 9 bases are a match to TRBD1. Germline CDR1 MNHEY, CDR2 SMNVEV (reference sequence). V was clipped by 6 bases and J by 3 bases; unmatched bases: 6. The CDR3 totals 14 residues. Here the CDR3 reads CASSYRGHRYEQYF. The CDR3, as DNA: TGTGCCAGCAGCTACAGGGGGCACCGCTACGAGCAGTACTTC.

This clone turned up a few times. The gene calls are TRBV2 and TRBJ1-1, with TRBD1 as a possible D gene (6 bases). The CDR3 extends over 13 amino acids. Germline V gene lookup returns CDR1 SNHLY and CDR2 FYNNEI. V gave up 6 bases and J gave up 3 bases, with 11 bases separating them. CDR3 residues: CASRVQGYTEAFF. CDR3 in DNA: TGTGCCAGCAGGGTCCAGGGGTACACTGAAGCTTTCTTT.

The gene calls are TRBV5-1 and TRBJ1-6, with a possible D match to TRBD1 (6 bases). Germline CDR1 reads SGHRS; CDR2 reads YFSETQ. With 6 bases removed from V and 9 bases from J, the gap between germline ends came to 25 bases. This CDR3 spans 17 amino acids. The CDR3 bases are TGCGCCAGCACATCGAGGGGGGGTTCGACGGGGAGTTCACCCCTCCACTTT. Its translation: CASTSRGGSTGSSPLHF.

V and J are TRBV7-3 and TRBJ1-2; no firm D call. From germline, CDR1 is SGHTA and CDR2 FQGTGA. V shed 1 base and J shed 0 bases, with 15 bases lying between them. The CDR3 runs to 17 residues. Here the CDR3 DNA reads TGTGCCAGCAGCTTAAACGGCGGAAGTTTAGCTAACTATGGCTACACCTTC. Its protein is CASSLNGGSLANYGYTF.